This T cell receptor (beta chain) was retrieved from a study of T-cell reconstitution after alpha-beta-depleted transplantation in children. The germline V gene has CDR1 SGHTA and CDR2 FQGNSA. CDR3 size: 14 residues. The V gene lost 5 bases and the J gene lost 6 bases, with 14 bases spanning the gap. During its preparation, the TCRbeta library received unique molecular identifiers. TCRdb independently ran MiXCR on the PCR reads; one entry per CDR3 protein. The sample lists approximately 250,000 distinct CDR3 sequences; 9% to 10% were seen once. This clonotype has ten or more counts. The sequence derives from a human donor who donated a stem cell graft to a child with SCID. The gene calls are TRBV7-2 and TRBJ2-1; possibly TRBD1 for D (5 bases). This material consisted of PBMCs from the stem cell graft donor, taken from the stem cell graft. CDR3 loop: CASSTRVSSNEQFF. CDR3 DNA: TGTGCCAGCAGCACCAGGGTGTCCAGCAATGAGCAGTTCTTC.